This section outlines one T cell receptor (beta chain) sequence together with its context. The iRepertoire nested amplicon-rescue multiplex PCR amplified TCR alpha and beta CDR3s from RNA. TCRdb redid the calling of the multiplex PCR reads with MiXCR, one entry per CDR3 protein. The profile shows about 190,000 distinct CDR3 sequences, roughly a third of them singletons. V lost 6 bases, J lost 2 bases, and 10 bases lay in between. The CDR3 sequence is 14 residues long. This sample is drawn from a study of glioma-infiltrating T cells. The receptor was isolated from a human donor with low-grade glioma or glioblastoma, undergoing nonglioma brain surgery, or in good health (not recorded which). Sample: glioma tissue, nonneoplastic brain tissue, or PBMCs (not recorded which). The V gene is TRBV12-3 or TRBV12-4, the J gene TRBJ2-2; D is possibly TRBD1 (5 bases). The CDR3 loop reads CASRETENTGELFF. CDR3 DNA: TGTGCCAGCAGGGAGACAGAAAACACCGGGGAGCTGTTTTTT.